This T cell receptor beta chain was retrieved from a study of a mutant IDH1 vaccine in newly diagnosed glioma. As to this clone: What it binds is unknown.

As for time point: week 47, end of study. Vaccinated patients received 300 ug of mutant IDH1 20-mer peptide per dose, with topical imiquimod. Overall study findings and caveats: Detectable vaccine-induced immune responses arose in approximately 93% of patients.

Sequenced by immunoSEQ multiplex PCR; TCRdb stores in-frame clones only, minus some. The sample consists of about 34,000 clones, roughly 89% of them appearing once. The receptor's source is a woman aged 30 to 39 with glioma. The specimen was PBMCs, collected from a glioma patient whose treatment included an IDH1 peptide vaccine.

The CDR3 DNA follows: TGTGCCAGCAGTACTGGGGGGGTTGGGGATCTGGGAGCTTTCTTT. Residues: CASSTGGVGDLGAFF. The chain links TRBV2 to TRBJ1-1; weak D call: TRBD1 (5 bases). The V gene lost 5 bases and the J gene lost 10 bases, with 23 bases spanning the gap. This CDR3 has 15 amino acids. CDR1 SNHLY and CDR2 FYNNEI come from the germline V gene.